This T cell receptor beta chain was captured by sequencing in a study of OX40 agonist ivuxolimab in advanced cancers. TCRdb's table, derived via immunoSEQ multiplex PCR, lists solely in-frame clones and lacks some. The table records approximately 130,000 clones, approximately 90% of them present only once. This CDR3 is built from 15 residues. The germline V gene encodes CDR1 LNHDA and CDR2 SQIVND (reference sequence). With 6 bases clipped from V and 4 bases from J, the junction kept 10 bases outside the gene matches. This clone was seen only once. Its specificity is unknown. Study-wide findings and caveats: Normalized T-cell clonal expansion was also low in a subset of nonresponders. Relative to CD4+, CD8+ T cells held more expanded clones on average.

The chain joins TRBV19 to TRBJ2-5; 8 bases align to TRBD2. Sample: CD4+ or CD8+ T cells sorted from blood, taken in a trial of the OX40 agonist ivuxolimab. The sequence was collected from an adult with an advanced solid tumor such as melanoma, head and neck, liver or kidney cancer. CDR3 sequence reads: CASRPGGRAGETQYF. The CDR3, as DNA: TGTGCCAGTAGACCGGGGGGGAGGGCCGGAGAGACCCAGTACTTC.